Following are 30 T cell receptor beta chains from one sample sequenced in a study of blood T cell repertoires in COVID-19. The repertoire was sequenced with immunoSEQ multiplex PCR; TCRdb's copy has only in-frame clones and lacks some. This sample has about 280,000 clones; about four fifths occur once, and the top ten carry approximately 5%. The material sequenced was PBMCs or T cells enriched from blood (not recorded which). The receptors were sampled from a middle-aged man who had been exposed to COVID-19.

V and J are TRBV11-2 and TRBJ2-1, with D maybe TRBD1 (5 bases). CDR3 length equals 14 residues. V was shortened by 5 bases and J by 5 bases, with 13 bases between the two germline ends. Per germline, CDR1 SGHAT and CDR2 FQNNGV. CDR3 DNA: TGTGCCAGCAGCCCAACGACAGCTAACAATGAGCAGTTCTTC. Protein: CASSPTTANNEQFF.

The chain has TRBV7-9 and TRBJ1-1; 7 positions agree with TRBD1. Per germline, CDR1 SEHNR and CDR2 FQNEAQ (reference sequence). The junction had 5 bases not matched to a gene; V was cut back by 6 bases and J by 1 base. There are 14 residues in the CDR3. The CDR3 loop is CASSSQGSNTEAFF. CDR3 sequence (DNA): TGTGCCAGCAGTTCACAGGGGTCGAACACTGAAGCTTTCTTT.

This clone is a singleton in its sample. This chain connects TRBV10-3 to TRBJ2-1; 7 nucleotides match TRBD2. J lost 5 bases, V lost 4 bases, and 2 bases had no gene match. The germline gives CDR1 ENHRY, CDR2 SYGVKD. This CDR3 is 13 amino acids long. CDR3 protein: CAISVGGNNEQFF. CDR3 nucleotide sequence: TGTGCCATCAGTGTGGGGGGGAACAATGAGCAGTTCTTC.

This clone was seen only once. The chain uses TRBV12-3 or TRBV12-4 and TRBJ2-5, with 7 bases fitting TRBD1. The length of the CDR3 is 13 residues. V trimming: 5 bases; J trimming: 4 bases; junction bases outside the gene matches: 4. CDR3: CASSLRQGETQYF. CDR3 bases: TGTGCCAGCAGTCTACGACAGGGAGAGACCCAGTACTTC.

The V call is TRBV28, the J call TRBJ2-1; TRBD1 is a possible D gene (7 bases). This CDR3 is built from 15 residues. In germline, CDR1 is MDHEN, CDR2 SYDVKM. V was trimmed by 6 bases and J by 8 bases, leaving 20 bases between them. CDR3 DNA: TGTGCCAGCAGAAGTCAGGGGGGCGGAGAAGATGAGCAGTTCTTC. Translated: CASRSQGGGEDEQFF.

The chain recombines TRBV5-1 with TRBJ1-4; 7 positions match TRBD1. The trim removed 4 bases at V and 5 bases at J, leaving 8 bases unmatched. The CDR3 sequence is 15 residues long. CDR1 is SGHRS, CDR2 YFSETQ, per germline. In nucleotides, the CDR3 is TGCGCCAGCAGCCTATACAGGGGATCCAATGAAAAACTGTTTTTT. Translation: CASSLYRGSNEKLFF. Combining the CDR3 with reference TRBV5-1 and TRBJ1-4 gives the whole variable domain KAGVTQTPRYLIKTRGQQVTLSCSPISGHRSVSWYQQTPGQGLQFLFEYFSETQRNKGNFPGRFSGRQFSNSRSEMNVSTLELGDSALYLCASSLYRGSNEKLFFGSGTQLSVL.

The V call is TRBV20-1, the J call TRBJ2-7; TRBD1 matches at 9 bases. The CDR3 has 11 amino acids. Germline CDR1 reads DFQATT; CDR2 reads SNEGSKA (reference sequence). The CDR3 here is CSLYRGLEQYF. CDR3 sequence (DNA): TGCAGCTTATACAGGGGGCTCGAGCAGTACTTC.

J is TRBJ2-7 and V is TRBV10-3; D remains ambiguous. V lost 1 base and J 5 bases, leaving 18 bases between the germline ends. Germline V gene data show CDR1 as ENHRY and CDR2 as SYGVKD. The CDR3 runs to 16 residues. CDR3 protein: CAISEWAGEVKNEQYF. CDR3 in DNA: TGTGCCATCAGTGAGTGGGCAGGTGAAGTGAAGAACGAGCAGTACTTC.

CDR3 loop: CPRSPMGGVGAWGEQFF. The DNA for the CDR3 is TGCCCCCGCAGCCCGATGGGGGGGGTAGGTGCTTGGGGTGAGCAGTTCTTC. The V call is TRBV5-1, the J call TRBJ2-1, with 7 bases fitting TRBD2. In germline, CDR1 is SGHRS, CDR2 YFSETQ. The CDR3 runs 17 residues.

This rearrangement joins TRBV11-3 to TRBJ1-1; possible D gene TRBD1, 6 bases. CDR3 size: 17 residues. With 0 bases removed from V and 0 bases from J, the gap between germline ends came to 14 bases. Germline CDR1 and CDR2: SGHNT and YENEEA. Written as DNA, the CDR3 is TGTGCCAGCAGCTTAGAGGTGACAGGAGCGATGAACACTGAAGCTTTCTTT. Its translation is CASSLEVTGAMNTEAFF.

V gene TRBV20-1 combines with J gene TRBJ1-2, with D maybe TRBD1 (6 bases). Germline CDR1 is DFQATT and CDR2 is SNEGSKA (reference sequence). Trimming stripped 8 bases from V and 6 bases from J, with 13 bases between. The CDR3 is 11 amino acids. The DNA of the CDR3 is TGCAGTCTACAGGGTTTAGATGGCTACACCTTC. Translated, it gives CSLQGLDGYTF.

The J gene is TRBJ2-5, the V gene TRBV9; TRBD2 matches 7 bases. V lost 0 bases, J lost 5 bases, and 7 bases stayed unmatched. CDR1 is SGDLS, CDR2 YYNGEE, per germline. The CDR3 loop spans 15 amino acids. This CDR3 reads CASSVAAGVRETQYF. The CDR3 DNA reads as TGTGCCAGCAGCGTAGCGGCGGGAGTTCGGGAGACCCAGTACTTC. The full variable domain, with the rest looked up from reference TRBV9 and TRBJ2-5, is DSGVTQTPKHLITATGQRVTLRCSPRSGDLSVYWYQQSLDQGLQFLIQYYNGEERAKGNILERFSAQQFPDLHSELNLSSLELGDSALYFCASSVAAGVRETQYFGPGTRLLVL.

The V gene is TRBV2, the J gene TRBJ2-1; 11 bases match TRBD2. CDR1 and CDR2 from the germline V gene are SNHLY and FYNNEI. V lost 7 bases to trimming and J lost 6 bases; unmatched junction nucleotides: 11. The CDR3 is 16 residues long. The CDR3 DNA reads TGTGCCAGCACGATTTCCGGGACTAGCGGTTCCAATGAGCAGTTCTTC. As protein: CASTISGTSGSNEQFF.

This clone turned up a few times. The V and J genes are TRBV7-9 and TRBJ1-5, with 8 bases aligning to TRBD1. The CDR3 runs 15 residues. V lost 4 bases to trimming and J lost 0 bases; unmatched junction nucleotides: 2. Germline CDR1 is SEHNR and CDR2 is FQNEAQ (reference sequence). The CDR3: CASSSGQGSNQPQHF. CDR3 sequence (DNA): TGTGCCAGCAGCTCCGGACAGGGTAGCAATCAGCCCCAGCATTTT.

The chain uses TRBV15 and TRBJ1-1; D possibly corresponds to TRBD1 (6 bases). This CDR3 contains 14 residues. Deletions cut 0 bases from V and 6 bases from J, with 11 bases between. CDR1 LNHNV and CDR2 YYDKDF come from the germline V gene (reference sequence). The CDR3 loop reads CATSREQGLAEAFF. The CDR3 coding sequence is TGTGCCACCAGCAGAGAACAGGGTTTGGCTGAAGCTTTCTTT.

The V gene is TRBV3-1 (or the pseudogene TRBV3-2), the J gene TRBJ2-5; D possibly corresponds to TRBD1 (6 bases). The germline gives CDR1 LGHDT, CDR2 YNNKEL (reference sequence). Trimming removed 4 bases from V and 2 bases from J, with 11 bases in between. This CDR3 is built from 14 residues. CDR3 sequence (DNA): TGTGCCAGCAGCCCGACAGGTTCTCAAGAGACCCAGTACTTC. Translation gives CASSPTGSQETQYF.

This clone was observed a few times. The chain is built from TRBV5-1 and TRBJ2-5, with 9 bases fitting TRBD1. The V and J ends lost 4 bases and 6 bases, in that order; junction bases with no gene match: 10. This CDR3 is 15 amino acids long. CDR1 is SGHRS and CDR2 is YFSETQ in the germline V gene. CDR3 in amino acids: CASSIPGQGTKTQYF. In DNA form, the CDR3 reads TGCGCCAGCAGCATCCCGGGACAGGGAACAAAGACCCAGTACTTC. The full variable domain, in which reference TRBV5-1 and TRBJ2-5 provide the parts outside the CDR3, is KAGVTQTPRYLIKTRGQQVTLSCSPISGHRSVSWYQQTPGQGLQFLFEYFSETQRNKGNFPGRFSGRQFSNSRSEMNVSTLELGDSALYLCASSIPGQGTKTQYFGPGTRLLVL.

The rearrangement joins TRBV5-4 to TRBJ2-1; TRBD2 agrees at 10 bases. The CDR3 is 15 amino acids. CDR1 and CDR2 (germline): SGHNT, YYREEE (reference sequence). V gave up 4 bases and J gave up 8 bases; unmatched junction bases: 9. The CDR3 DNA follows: TGTGCCAGCAGCAGCAAAGCGGGAGGGTATTATGAGCAGTTCTTC. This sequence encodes CASSSKAGGYYEQFF.

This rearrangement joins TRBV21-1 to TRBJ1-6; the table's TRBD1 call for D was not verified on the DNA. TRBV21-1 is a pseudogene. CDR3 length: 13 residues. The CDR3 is CALTSSYNSPLHF. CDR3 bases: TGTGCCCTCACAAGCTCCTATAATTCACCCCTCCACTTT.

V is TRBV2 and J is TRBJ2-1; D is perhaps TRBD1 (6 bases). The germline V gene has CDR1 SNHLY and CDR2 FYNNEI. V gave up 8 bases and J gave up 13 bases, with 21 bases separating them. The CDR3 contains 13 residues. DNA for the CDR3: TGTGCCAGCGCACCGCCACCAGGGGCGGTACAGTTCTTC. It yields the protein CASAPPPGAVQFF.

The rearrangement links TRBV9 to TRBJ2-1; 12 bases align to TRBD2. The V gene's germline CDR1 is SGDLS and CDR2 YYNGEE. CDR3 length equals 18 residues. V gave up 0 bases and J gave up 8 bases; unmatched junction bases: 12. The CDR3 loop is CASSVEALLTSGSYEQFF. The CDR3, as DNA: TGTGCCAGCAGCGTAGAGGCCCTATTGACTAGCGGGAGCTATGAGCAGTTCTTC.

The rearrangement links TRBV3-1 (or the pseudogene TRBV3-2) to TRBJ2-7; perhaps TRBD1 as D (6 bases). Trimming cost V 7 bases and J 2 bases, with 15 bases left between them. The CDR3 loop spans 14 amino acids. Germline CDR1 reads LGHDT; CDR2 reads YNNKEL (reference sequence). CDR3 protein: CASTPSDRPYEQYF. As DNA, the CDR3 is TGTGCCAGCACTCCGTCGGACAGACCCTACGAGCAGTACTTC.

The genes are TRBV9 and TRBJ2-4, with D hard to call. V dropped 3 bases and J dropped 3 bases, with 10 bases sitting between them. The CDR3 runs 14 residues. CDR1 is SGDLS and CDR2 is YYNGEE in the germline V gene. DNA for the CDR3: TGTGCCAGCAGCGGCATCGCGAACAAAAACATTCAGTACTTC. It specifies CASSGIANKNIQYF.

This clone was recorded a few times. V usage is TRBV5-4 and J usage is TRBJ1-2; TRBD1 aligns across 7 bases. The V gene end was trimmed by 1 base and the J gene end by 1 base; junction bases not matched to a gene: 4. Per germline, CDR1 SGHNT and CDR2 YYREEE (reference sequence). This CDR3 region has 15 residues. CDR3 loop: CASSLRGQLNYGYTF. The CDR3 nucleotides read TGTGCCAGCAGCTTGCGGGGACAGCTTAACTATGGCTACACCTTC.

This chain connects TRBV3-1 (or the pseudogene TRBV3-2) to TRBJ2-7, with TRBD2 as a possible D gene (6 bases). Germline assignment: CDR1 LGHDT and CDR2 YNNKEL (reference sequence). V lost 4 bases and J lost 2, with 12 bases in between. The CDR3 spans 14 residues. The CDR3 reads CASSPGTETYEQYF. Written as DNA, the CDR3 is TGTGCCAGCAGCCCCGGGACTGAGACCTACGAGCAGTACTTC.

CDR3 loop: CASSLGPGSNEKLFF. The CDR3, as DNA: TGCGCCAGCAGCTTGGGACCGGGATCCAATGAAAAACTGTTTTTT. This chain joins TRBV5-1 and TRBJ1-4; D uncertain. Germline loops: CDR1 SGHRS, CDR2 YFSETQ. V lost 0 bases and J 5 bases, leaving 11 bases between the germline ends. The CDR3 is 15 residues long.

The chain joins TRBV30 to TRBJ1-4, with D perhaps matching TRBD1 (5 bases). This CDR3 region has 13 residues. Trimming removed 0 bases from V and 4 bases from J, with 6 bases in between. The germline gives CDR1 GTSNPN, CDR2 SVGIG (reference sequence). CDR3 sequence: CAWSVQVNEKLFF. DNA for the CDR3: TGTGCCTGGAGTGTACAGGTTAATGAAAAACTGTTTTTT.

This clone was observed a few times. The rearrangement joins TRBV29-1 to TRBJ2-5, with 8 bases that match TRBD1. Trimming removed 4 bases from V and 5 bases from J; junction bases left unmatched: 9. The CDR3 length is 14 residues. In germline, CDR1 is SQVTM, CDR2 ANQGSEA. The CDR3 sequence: CSVVPDRARETQYF. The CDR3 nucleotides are TGCAGCGTTGTCCCGGACAGGGCGCGGGAGACCCAGTACTTC.

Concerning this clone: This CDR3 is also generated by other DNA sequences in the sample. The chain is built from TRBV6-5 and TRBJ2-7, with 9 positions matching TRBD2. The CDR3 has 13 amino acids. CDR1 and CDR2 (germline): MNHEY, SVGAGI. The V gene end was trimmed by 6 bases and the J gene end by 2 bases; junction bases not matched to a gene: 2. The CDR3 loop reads CASRTSGTYEQYF. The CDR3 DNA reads TGTGCCAGCAGGACTAGCGGAACCTACGAGCAGTACTTC.

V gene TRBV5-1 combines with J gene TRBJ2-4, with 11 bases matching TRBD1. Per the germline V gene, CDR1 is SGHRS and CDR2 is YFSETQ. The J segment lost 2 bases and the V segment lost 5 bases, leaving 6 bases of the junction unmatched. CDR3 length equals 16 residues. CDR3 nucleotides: TGCGCCAGCAGAGGACAGGGGGCTATTACCAAAAACATTCAGTACTTC. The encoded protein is CASRGQGAITKNIQYF.